The rows below give T cell receptor beta chains drawn from one sample of a study of tumor-infiltrating lymphocytes in primary liver carcinoma. TCRdb re-analysed the multiplex PCR reads in MiXCR, keeping a single row per CDR3 protein. The sample lists hundreds of thousands of distinct CDR3 sequences, almost 60% occurring once. The specimen was peripheral blood. These receptors all stem from a woman in her 30s with primary liver carcinoma and hepatitis B virus infection. CDR3s include the opening cysteine and the closing phenylalanine or tryptophan. D genes are given only for firm matches. Size is stated for part of the rows, as once, few or many counts, or as a class when the clone is expanded.

d_gene: -
v_gene: TRBV9
j_gene: TRBJ2-1
abundance: -
CDR3aa: CASSVMASNEQFF
CDR3nt: TGTGCCAGCAGCGTGATGGCATCGAATGAGCAGTTCTTC

d_gene: TRBD1
v_gene: TRBV30
j_gene: TRBJ2-2
abundance: few
CDR3aa: CAWSTGAGELFF
CDR3nt: TGTGCCTGGAGTACAGGGGCCGGGGAGCTGTTTTTT

d_gene: -
v_gene: TRBV28
j_gene: TRBJ1-3
abundance: -
CDR3aa: CASSSQLVRNTIYF
CDR3nt: TGTGCCAGTTCATCACAGTTGGTGAGAAACACCATATATTTT

d_gene: TRBD2
v_gene: TRBV12-3/TRBV12-4
j_gene: TRBJ2-1
abundance: -
CDR3aa: CASSSILAGIYNEQFF
CDR3nt: TGTGCCAGCAGTTCTATACTAGCGGGAATTTACAATGAGCAGTTCTTC

d_gene: -
v_gene: TRBV5-6
j_gene: TRBJ2-7
abundance: -
CDR3aa: CASSPGTYSYEQHF
CDR3nt: TGTGCCAGCAGCCCGGGGACATATTCCTACGAGCAGCACTTC

d_gene: -
v_gene: TRBV6-1
j_gene: TRBJ2-7
abundance: many
CDR3aa: CASSGSLGIGGEQYF
CDR3nt: TGTGCCAGCAGTGGGAGTCTGGGGATAGGAGGGGAGCAGTACTTC

d_gene: TRBD1
v_gene: TRBV2
j_gene: TRBJ2-7
abundance: -
CDR3aa: CASGGQGDEQYF
CDR3nt: TGTGCCAGCGGAGGACAGGGGGACGAGCAGTACTTC

d_gene: TRBD1
v_gene: TRBV5-1
j_gene: TRBJ2-7
abundance: few
CDR3aa: CASSVGQGLYEQYF
CDR3nt: TGCGCCAGCAGCGTCGGACAGGGGCTCTACGAGCAGTACTTC

d_gene: -
v_gene: TRBV14
j_gene: TRBJ2-4
abundance: -
CDR3aa: CASSQSKNIQYF
CDR3nt: TGTGCCAGCAGCCAATCCAAAAACATTCAGTACTTC

d_gene: -
v_gene: TRBV11-2
j_gene: TRBJ1-6
abundance: -
CDR3aa: CSSSDSRRVSSLLHF
CDR3nt: TGTTCCAGCAGCGACTCGCGAAGGGTCAGCTCACTCCTCCACTTT

d_gene: TRBD2
v_gene: TRBV28
j_gene: TRBJ2-1
abundance: -
CDR3aa: CASSPGLGDNEQFF
CDR3nt: TGTGCCAGCAGTCCGGGACTAGGGGACAATGAGCAGTTCTTC

d_gene: TRBD2
v_gene: TRBV6-5
j_gene: TRBJ2-7
abundance: -
CDR3aa: CAGSDGPGLADSYGQYF
CDR3nt: TGTGCCGGCAGTGATGGACCGGGACTAGCGGACTCCTACGGGCAGTACTTC

d_gene: -
v_gene: TRBV6-2/TRBV6-3
j_gene: TRBJ2-4
abundance: -
CDR3aa: CASSYRAPNIQYF
CDR3nt: TGTGCCAGCAGTTATCGGGCTCCTAACATTCAGTACTTC

d_gene: -
v_gene: TRBV5-6
j_gene: TRBJ2-5
abundance: -
CDR3aa: CASSFMRGQETHYF
CDR3nt: TGTGCCAGCAGCTTTATGAGAGGCCAAGAGACCCACTACTTC

d_gene: TRBD2
v_gene: TRBV10-2
j_gene: TRBJ2-1
abundance: few
CDR3aa: CASSDRGGRARVNEQFF
CDR3nt: TGCGCCAGCAGTGACCGGGGCGGGAGGGCCCGTGTCAATGAGCAGTTCTTC

d_gene: -
v_gene: TRBV29-1
j_gene: TRBJ2-2
abundance: -
CDR3aa: CSVAHDGGAAGELFF
CDR3nt: TGCAGCGTTGCGCATGACGGTGGGGCAGCCGGGGAGCTGTTTTTT

d_gene: -
v_gene: TRBV24-1
j_gene: TRBJ2-6
abundance: once
CDR3aa: CATSASGSGANVLTF
CDR3nt: TGTGCCACCAGTGCCTCCGGCTCTGGGGCCAACGTCCTGACTTTC